This TCR beta chain comes out of a study of neurological immune-mediated disorders. The team produced cDNA through 5'RACE using 10-nucleotide random UMIs. From 15-18 subjects, over 160 million TCR-beta sequences were obtained in each sequencing run. TCRdb reprocessed the 5' RACE reads with MiXCR, giving one entry per CDR3 protein. The sample shows 72,000 or so distinct CDR3 sequences, 17% of them seen only once. The unsorted libraries were made from 2 million PBMCs kept at -80 C. Notes on the study in general: The expanded clones of different subjects shared no CDR3 amino acid sequences (suggesting private repertoires in all groups).

This clonotype has just one count. Antigen: not known. The clonotype comes from a woman aged 40 to 50 in good health. Sequenced input: PBMCs.

The CDR3 sequence: CASSLARGADTGELFF. CDR3 nucleotides: TGTGCCAGCAGCTTGGCTCGGGGAGCGGACACCGGGGAGCTGTTTTTT. The chain combines TRBV5-6 with TRBJ2-2; a weak D match, TRBD2 (5 bases). The V and J ends lost 0 bases and 3 bases respectively, with 12 bases between them. The CDR3 loop spans 16 amino acids. Germline V CDR1 and CDR2: SGHDT, YYEEEE.